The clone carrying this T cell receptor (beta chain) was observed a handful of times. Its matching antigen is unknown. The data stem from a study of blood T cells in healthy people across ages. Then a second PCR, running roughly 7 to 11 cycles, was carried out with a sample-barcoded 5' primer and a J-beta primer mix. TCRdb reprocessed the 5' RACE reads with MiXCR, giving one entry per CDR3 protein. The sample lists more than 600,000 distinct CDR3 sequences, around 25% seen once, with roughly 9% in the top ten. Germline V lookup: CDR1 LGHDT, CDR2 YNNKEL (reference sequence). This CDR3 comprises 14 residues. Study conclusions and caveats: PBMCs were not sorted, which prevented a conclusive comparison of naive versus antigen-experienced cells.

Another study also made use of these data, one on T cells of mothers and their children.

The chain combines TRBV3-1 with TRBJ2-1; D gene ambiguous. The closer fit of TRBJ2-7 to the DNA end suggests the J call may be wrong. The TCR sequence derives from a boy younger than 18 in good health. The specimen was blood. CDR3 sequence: CASSPMISSYEQYF. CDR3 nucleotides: TGTGCCAGCAGCCCTATGATTAGCTCCTACGAGCAGTACTTC.